This T cell receptor beta chain was sequenced during a study of lymphopenia after photon versus proton radiotherapy. Notes on this clone: Its antigen is unknown.

V gave up 0 bases and J gave up 1 base, with 6 bases separating them. The germline gives CDR1 MNHEY, CDR2 SVGAGI. There are 14 residues in the CDR3. Measured with immunoSEQ multiplex PCR; TCRdb has only the in-frame clones, and not every one. The sample records about 53,000 clones, over 70% being singletons. Whole-study findings and limits: Photon-treated patients lost naive T cells and TCR diversity; proton-treated stayed stable.

The starting material was peripheral blood, obtained from a patient treated with photon-based radiotherapy. The sequence came from a man aged 50 to 60 with gastric cancer. V and J are TRBV6-5 and TRBJ1-1; D is undetermined. This chain's CDR3 is CASSYSSANTEAFF. The CDR3, as DNA: TGTGCCAGCAGTTACTCGTCAGCGAACACTGAAGCTTTCTTT.